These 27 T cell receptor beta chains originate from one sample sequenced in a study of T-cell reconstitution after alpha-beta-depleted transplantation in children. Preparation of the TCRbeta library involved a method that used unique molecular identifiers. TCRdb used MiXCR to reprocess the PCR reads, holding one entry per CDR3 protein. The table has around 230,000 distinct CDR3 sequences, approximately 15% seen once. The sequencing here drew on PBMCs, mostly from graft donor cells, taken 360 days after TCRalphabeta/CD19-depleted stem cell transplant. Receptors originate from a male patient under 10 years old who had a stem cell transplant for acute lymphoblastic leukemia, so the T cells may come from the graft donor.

CDR3 protein: CASSQDRTGGYGYTF. In nucleotides, the CDR3 is TGTGCCAGCAGCCAAGATCGGACAGGGGGGTATGGCTACACCTTC. The V and J genes are TRBV14 and TRBJ1-2; TRBD1 matches at 10 bases. Germline V gene sequence: CDR1 SGHDN, CDR2 FVKESK. V gave up 0 bases and J gave up 5 bases; unmatched junction bases: 3. The CDR3 consists of 15 residues.

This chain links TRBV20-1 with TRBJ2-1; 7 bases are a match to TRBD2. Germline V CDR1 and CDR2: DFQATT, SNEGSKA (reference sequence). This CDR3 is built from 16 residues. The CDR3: CTCCTSASSRCDEQFF. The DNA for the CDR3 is TGCACTTGCTGTACTAGCGCAAGTTCCCGCTGCGATGAGCAGTTCTTC.

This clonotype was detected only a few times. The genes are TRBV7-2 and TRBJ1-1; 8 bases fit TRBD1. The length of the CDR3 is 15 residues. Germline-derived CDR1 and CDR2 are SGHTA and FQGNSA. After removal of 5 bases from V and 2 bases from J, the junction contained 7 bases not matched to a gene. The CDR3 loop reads CASSVRGQGNTEAFF. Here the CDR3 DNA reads TGTGCCAGCAGCGTTCGCGGACAGGGAAACACTGAAGCTTTCTTT.

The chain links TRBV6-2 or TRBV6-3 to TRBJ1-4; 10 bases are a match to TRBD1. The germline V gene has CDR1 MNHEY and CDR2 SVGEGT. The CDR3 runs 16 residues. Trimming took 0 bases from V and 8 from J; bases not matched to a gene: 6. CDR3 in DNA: TGTGCCAGCAGTTACTCGAAGGACAGGGGGGGAGAAAAACTGTTTTTT. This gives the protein CASSYSKDRGGEKLFF.

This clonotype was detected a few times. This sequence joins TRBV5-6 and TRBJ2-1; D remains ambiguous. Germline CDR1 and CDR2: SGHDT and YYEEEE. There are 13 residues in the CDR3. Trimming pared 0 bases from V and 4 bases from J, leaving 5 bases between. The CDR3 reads CASSLEVYNEQFF. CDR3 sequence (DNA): TGTGCCAGCAGCTTGGAGGTTTACAATGAGCAGTTCTTC.

The CDR3 sequence: CASSLYGGRYNEQFF. CDR3 coding DNA: TGCGCCAGCAGCTTGTATGGGGGTCGGTACAATGAGCAGTTCTTC. V usage is TRBV5-1 and J usage is TRBJ2-1; D may be TRBD1 or TRBD2 (5 bases each). The germline V and J ends were trimmed by 1 base and 4 bases, with 12 bases remaining between them. CDR1 SGHRS and CDR2 YFSETQ come from the germline V gene. The CDR3 is 15 residues long.

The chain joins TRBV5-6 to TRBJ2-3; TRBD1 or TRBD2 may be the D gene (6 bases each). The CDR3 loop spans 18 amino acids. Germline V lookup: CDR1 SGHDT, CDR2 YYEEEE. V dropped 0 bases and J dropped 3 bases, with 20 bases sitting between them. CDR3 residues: CASSLGGGQLTRTDTQYF. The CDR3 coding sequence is TGTGCCAGCAGCTTGGGTGGCGGACAGCTGACTAGGACAGATACGCAGTATTTT.

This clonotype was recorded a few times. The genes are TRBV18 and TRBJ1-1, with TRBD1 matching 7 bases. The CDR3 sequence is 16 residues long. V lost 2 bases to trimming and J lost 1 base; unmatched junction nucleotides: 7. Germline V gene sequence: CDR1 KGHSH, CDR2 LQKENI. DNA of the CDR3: TGTGCCAGCTCACCAACATACAGGGGTGAGAACACTGAAGCTTTCTTT. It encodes CASSPTYRGENTEAFF.

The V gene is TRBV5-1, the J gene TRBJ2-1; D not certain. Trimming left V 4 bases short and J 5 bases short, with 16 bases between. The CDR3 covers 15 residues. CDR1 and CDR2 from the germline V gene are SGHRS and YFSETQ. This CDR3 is CASSAPGLPNNEQFF. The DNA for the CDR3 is TGCGCCAGCAGCGCCCCGGGTCTCCCGAACAATGAGCAGTTCTTC.

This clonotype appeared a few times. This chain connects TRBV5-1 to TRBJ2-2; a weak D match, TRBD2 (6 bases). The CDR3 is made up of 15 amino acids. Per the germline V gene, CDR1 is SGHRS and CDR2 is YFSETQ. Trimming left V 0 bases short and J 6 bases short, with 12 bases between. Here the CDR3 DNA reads TGCGCCAGCAGCTTGGACCAGACTAGTGCCGGGGAGCTGTTTTTT. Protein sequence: CASSLDQTSAGELFF.

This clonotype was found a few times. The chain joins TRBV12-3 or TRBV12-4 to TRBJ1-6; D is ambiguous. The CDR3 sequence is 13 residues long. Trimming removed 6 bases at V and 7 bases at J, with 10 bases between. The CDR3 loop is CASRLSANSPLHF. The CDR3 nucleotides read TGTGCCAGCAGGCTGTCGGCAAATTCACCCCTCCACTTT.

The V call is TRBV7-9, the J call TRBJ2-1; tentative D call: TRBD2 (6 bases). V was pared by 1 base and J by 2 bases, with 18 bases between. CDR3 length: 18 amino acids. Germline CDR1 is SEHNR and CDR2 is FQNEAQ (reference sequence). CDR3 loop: CASSLEGWRDRTYNEQFF. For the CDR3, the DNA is TGTGCCAGCAGCTTAGAAGGGTGGCGGGACCGAACCTACAATGAGCAGTTCTTC.

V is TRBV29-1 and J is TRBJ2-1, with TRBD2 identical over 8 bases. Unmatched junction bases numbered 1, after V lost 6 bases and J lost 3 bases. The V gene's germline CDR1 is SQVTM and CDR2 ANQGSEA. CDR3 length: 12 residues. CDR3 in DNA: TGCAGCGTGCGGGAGGTCTACAATGAGCAGTTCTTC. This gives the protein CSVREVYNEQFF.

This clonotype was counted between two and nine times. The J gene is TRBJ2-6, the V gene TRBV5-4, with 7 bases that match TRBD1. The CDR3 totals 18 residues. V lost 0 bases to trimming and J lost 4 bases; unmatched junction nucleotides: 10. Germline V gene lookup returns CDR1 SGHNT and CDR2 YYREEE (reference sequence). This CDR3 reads CASSLARGTWWGANVLTF. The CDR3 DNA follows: TGTGCCAGCAGCTTGGCCAGGGGGACCTGGTGGGGGGCCAACGTCCTGACTTTC.

This CDR3 is CASPPRELMPLHRDTQYF. The CDR3 DNA reads TGTGCCAGCCCCCCTAGGGAGCTGATGCCCCTTCACAGAGATACGCAGTATTTT. The genes are TRBV2 and TRBJ2-3, with TRBD2 as a possible D gene (5 bases). This CDR3 is 18 amino acids long. V was pared by 8 bases and J by 5 bases, with 29 bases between. Looked up from germline, CDR1 is SNHLY and CDR2 is FYNNEI.

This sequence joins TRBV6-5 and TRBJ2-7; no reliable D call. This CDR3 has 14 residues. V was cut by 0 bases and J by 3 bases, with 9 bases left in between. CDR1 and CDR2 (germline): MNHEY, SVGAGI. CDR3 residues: CASSYSGMIYEQYF. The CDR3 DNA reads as TGTGCCAGCAGTTACTCGGGGATGATCTACGAGCAGTACTTC.

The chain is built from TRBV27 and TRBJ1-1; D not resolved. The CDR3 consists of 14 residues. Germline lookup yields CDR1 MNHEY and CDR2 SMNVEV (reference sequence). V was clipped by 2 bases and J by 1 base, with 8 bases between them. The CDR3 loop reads CASSLKAQNTEAFF. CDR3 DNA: TGTGCCAGCAGTTTAAAGGCGCAGAACACTGAAGCTTTCTTT.

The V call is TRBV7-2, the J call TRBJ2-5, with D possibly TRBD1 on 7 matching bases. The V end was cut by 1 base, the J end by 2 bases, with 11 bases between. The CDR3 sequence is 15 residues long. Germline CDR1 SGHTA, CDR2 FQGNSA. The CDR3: CASSLGQGGQETQYF. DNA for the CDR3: TGTGCCAGCAGCTTAGGACAGGGAGGTCAAGAGACCCAGTACTTC.

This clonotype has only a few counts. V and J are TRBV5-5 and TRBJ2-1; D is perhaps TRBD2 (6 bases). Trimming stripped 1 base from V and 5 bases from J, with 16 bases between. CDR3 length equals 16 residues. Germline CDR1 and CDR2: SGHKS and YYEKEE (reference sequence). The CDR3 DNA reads TGTGCCAGCAGCTTGTGGGACTCACGGGATCACAATGAGCAGTTCTTC. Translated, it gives CASSLWDSRDHNEQFF.

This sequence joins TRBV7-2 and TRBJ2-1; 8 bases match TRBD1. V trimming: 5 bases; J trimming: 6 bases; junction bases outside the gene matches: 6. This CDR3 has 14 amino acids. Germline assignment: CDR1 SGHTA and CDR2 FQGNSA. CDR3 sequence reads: CASSRTGLGNEQFF. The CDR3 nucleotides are TGTGCCAGCAGCAGGACAGGGCTAGGCAATGAGCAGTTCTTC.

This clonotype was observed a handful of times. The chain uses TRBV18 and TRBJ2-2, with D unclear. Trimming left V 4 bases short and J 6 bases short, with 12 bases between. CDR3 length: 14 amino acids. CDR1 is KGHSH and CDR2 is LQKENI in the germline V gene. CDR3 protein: CASSQLDNAGELFF. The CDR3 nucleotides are TGTGCCAGCTCACAACTCGACAACGCCGGGGAGCTGTTTTTT.

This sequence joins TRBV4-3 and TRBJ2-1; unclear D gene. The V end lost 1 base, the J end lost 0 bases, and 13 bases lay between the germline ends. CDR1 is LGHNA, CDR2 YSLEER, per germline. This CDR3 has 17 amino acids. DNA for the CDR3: TGCGCCAGCAGCCAAGTTCAGGCGGAGAGCTCCTACAATGAGCAGTTCTTC. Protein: CASSQVQAESSYNEQFF.

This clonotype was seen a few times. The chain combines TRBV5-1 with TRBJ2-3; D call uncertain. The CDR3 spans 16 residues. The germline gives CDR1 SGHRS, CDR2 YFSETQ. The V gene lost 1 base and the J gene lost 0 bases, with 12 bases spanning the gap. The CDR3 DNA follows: TGCGCCAGCAGCTTGAGTGGAGCGCGGAGCACAGATACGCAGTATTTT. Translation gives CASSLSGARSTDTQYF.

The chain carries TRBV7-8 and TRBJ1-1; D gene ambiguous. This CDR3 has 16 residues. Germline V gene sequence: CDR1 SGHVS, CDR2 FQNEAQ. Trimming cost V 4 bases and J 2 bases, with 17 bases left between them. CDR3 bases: TGTGCCAGCAGCTGGCCCTTTGGTGGGCTAAACACTGAAGCTTTCTTT. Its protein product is CASSWPFGGLNTEAFF.

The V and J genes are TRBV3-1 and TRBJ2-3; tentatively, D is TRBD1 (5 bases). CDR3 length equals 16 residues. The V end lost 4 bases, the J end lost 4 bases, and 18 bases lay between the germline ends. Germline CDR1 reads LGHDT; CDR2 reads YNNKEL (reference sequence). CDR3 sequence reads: CASSPSWTLASDTQYF. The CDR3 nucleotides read TGTGCCAGCAGCCCCTCTTGGACACTTGCATCAGATACGCAGTATTTT.

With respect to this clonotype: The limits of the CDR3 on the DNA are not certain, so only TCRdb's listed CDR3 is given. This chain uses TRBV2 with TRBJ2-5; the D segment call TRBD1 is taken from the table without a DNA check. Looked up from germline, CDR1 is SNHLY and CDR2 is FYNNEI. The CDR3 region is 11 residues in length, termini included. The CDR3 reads CASSVARGSNF.

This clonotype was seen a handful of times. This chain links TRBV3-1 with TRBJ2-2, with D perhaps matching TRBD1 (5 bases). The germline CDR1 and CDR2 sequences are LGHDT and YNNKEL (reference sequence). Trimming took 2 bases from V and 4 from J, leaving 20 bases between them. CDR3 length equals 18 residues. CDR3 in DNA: TGTGCCAGCAGCCAACACGCGGTGGGGCAGGAGTCCACCGGGGAGCTGTTTTTT. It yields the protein CASSQHAVGQESTGELFF.